One and the same sample provided the 21 T cell receptor beta chains below, sequenced in a study of regulatory T cells in long-lasting Graves disease. The sample's time point: newly diagnosed GD, antithyroid drugs for less than 3 months. The TCR library was prepared using RNA isolated from PBMCs. According to the study, TCR beta libraries were built with iRepertoire HTBI primers and CDR3-region Arm-PCR. TCRdb passed the multiplex PCR reads through MiXCR, listing each CDR3 protein once. The sample has over 500,000 distinct CDR3 sequences; 15% to 20% are singletons. This sample was shared with a second study, whose subject was T cells in Graves' hyperthyroidism and ophthalmopathy.

The source was peripheral blood mononuclear cells (PBMCs), collected at new diagnosis, from a patient treated with antithyroid drugs. The receptors derive from a woman aged 25 to 39 with Graves disease.

This chain links TRBV6-5 with TRBJ1-3; 11 nucleotides match TRBD1. Germline V lookup: CDR1 MNHEY, CDR2 SVGAGI. This CDR3 has 19 amino acids. V was clipped by 4 bases and J by 0 bases; unmatched bases: 11. CDR3 nucleotides: TGTGCCAGCAGTTCCTCAGTTTCGGGACAGGGGGGCTCTGGAAACACCATATATTTT. It translates to CASSSSVSGQGGSGNTIYF.

The CDR3 DNA reads as TGTGCCAGCAGCTCGTCGGGGAGCCGAAATTCACCCCTCCACTTT. It encodes CASSSSGSRNSPLHF. The chain has TRBV7-9 and TRBJ1-6; D ambiguous. The V end lost 4 bases, the J end lost 7 bases, and 14 bases lay between the germline ends. Germline lookup yields CDR1 SEHNR and CDR2 FQNEAQ (reference sequence). CDR3 length equals 15 residues.

Only a few counts were recorded for this clonotype. A clone one base away is much larger, so this may be a read error. The chain combines TRBV28 with TRBJ2-1; TRBD2 might be the D (5 bases). V shed 4 bases and J shed 1 base, with 17 bases lying between them. The CDR3 length is 17 residues. Germline V CDR1 and CDR2: MDHEN, SYDVKM. The CDR3 nucleotides are TGTGCCAGCAGTTCCTCTATAACTAGTCGTTCCTACAATGAGCAGTTCTTC. Residues: CASSSSITSRSYNEQFF.

This clonotype was picked up many times. The chain uses TRBV3-1 and TRBJ1-1, with D maybe TRBD1 (6 bases). Deletions cut 4 bases from V and 8 bases from J, with 11 bases between. The CDR3 loop spans 12 amino acids. In germline, CDR1 is LGHDT, CDR2 YNNKEL (reference sequence). The CDR3 sequence: CASSLNRDEAFF. The CDR3 DNA reads as TGTGCCAGCAGCCTGAACAGGGACGAAGCTTTCTTT.

Ten or more counts support this clonotype. The chain couples TRBV28 to TRBJ2-7, with D perhaps TRBD1 or TRBD2 (5 bases each). Trimming took off 9 bases at V and 3 bases at J, with 15 bases between the two ends. The V gene's germline CDR1 is MDHEN and CDR2 SYDVKM. This CDR3 has 13 residues. The CDR3 nucleotides read TGTGCCAGTCGTTCAGGGAGCCGCTACGAGCAGTACTTC. Protein: CASRSGSRYEQYF.

Notes on this clonotype: This may be a read error, as it is one base from a much larger clone. The genes are TRBV20-1 and TRBJ1-6; D possibly corresponds to TRBD1 (6 bases). From germline, CDR1 is DFQATT and CDR2 SNEGSKA (reference sequence). This CDR3 contains 13 residues. Here the CDR3 DNA reads TGCAGTGCTGTGGCAGGGGTCGGTTCATCCCTCCACTTT. Its protein is CSAVAGVGSSLHF.

This clonotype was observed many times. The chain is built from TRBV11-3 and TRBJ2-1; 8 bases line up with TRBD1. This CDR3 has 15 amino acids. Per the germline V gene, CDR1 is SGHNT and CDR2 is YENEEA. The ends lost 5 bases at V and 4 bases at J; junction bases unmatched: 7. The CDR3 sequence is CASSTGTGTYNEQFF. CDR3 DNA: TGTGCCAGCAGCACCGGGACAGGCACTTACAATGAGCAGTTCTTC.

As to this clonotype: A much larger clone is a single base away; this may be a read error. V is TRBV28 and J is TRBJ2-5; 7 bases are a match to TRBD2. V dropped 2 bases and J dropped 9; count of bases not matched to a gene: 9. Germline V gene sequence: CDR1 MDHEN, CDR2 SYDVKM. CDR3 length equals 14 residues. The CDR3 sequence is CASSLGGSYEAQYF. CDR3 DNA: TGTGCCAGCAGTTTAGGCGGGAGCTACGAGGCCCAGTACTTC.

The V and J genes are TRBV20-1 and TRBJ1-2, with D hard to call. The CDR3 extends over 14 amino acids. Germline V gives CDR1 DFQATT, CDR2 SNEGSKA (reference sequence). V lost 1 base, J lost 4 bases, and 13 bases lay in between. CDR3 nucleotide sequence: TGCAGTGCTAGAGGTGGAGGAGTCGGCTATGGCTACACCTTC. It yields the protein CSARGGGVGYGYTF.

This clonotype was seen ten or more times. CDR3 sequence: CASSTWTSGDTGELFF. The CDR3 bases are TGTGCCAGCAGCACGTGGACTAGCGGAGACACCGGGGAGCTGTTTTTT. The chain links TRBV11-1 to TRBJ2-2; 10 nucleotides align to TRBD2. The CDR3 consists of 16 residues. The V segment lost 5 bases and the J segment 3 bases; nucleotides outside the gene matches: 6. Germline CDR1 reads SGHAT; CDR2 reads FQDESV (reference sequence).

This clonotype was seen many times. This chain uses TRBV7-2 with TRBJ1-1; no clear D. The CDR3 sequence is 15 residues long. Deletions cut 6 bases from V and 5 bases from J, with 19 bases between. The germline V gene encodes CDR1 SGHTA and CDR2 FQGNSA. CDR3 in DNA: TGTGCCAGCAGTCGCAAAGCAGGAGGGAGGACTGAAGCTTTCTTT. Translation: CASSRKAGGRTEAFF.

This clonotype was seen a few times. This chain joins TRBV19 and TRBJ1-5, with D tentatively TRBD1 (5 bases). The germline V and J ends were trimmed by 10 bases and 3 bases, with 19 bases remaining between them. The CDR3 contains 15 residues. CDR1 is LNHDA and CDR2 is SQIVND in the germline V gene (reference sequence). The CDR3 DNA sequence: TGTGCCACCTCAGGGCTCGGTATGAACAATCAGCCCCAGCATTTT. Translated: CATSGLGMNNQPQHF.

This clonotype has just a few counts. The CDR3 bases are TGCAGTGCTAAGGGGGGATACGGGGGTCCTAGCACAGATACGCAGTATTTT. This translates into CSAKGGYGGPSTDTQYF. The rearrangement links TRBV20-1 to TRBJ2-3, with D perhaps TRBD1 or TRBD2 (6 bases each). The CDR3 runs 17 residues. Trimming took 4 bases from V and 0 from J, leaving 20 bases between them. The germline V gene has CDR1 DFQATT and CDR2 SNEGSKA (reference sequence).

This clonotype was found a few times. Here the CDR3 reads CASSPSGWLKPTDTQYF. The CDR3 nucleotides are TGTGCCAGCTCACCTAGCGGGTGGCTTAAACCTACAGATACGCAGTATTTT. This chain connects TRBV18 to TRBJ2-3, with 7 bases identical to TRBD2. The CDR3 runs 17 residues. Looked up from germline, CDR1 is KGHSH and CDR2 is LQKENI. Unmatched junction bases numbered 12, after V lost 3 bases and J lost 3 bases.

To note about this clonotype: One end of the junction varies from germline; a read error may be responsible. This chain links TRBV5-1 with TRBJ2-3; 7 bases are a match to TRBD1. CDR3 size: 14 residues. Germline CDR1 and CDR2: SGHRS and YFSETQ. CDR3 residues: CASSQGTATGTQYF. The DNA of the CDR3 is TGCGCCAGCAGCCAGGGGACAGCCACAGGTACGCAGTATTTT.

The sample holds many counts of this clonotype. The chain carries TRBV27 and TRBJ1-6, with 9 bases fitting TRBD1. The CDR3 consists of 15 residues. Germline V gives CDR1 MNHEY, CDR2 SMNVEV (reference sequence). Trimming took 6 bases from V and 7 from J; bases not matched to a gene: 7. CDR3 sequence (DNA): TGTGCCAGCAGCCGCGGGACAGGGAACAATTCACCCCTCCACTTT. Protein: CASSRGTGNNSPLHF.

The rearrangement joins TRBV10-2 to TRBJ1-4; D possibly corresponds to TRBD1 (5 bases). V was cut by 2 bases and J by 12 bases, with 7 bases left in between. This CDR3 contains 11 residues. Germline lookup yields CDR1 WSHSY and CDR2 SAAADI. The CDR3 DNA reads as TGCGCCAGCAGTGAGGGGACGGAACTGTTTTTT. It codes for CASSEGTELFF.

The sample holds a few counts of this clonotype. The chain combines TRBV6-9 with TRBJ2-6, with a tentative D call TRBD2 (6 bases). Between the trimmed V and J ends, which lost 2 bases and 0 bases, there was a span of 17 bases. CDR1 is MNHGY, CDR2 SVAAGI, per germline. The CDR3 consists of 19 residues. CDR3: CASSYVAEAQFSGANVLTF. The CDR3 nucleotides are TGTGCCAGCAGTTATGTAGCGGAGGCTCAATTCTCTGGGGCCAACGTCCTGACTTTC.

This clonotype was seen ten or more times. The V call is TRBV5-1, the J call TRBJ2-6, with D unclear. The CDR3 loop spans 15 amino acids. The V end lost 0 bases, the J end lost 1 base, and 5 bases lay between the germline ends. Germline lookup yields CDR1 SGHRS and CDR2 YFSETQ. The CDR3 protein is CASSLVRSGANVLTF. CDR3 in DNA: TGCGCCAGCAGCTTGGTGCGTTCTGGGGCCAACGTCCTGACTTTC.

CDR3 sequence: CASSPKDANEKLFF. In DNA, the CDR3 is TGTGCCAGCTCACCTAAGGACGCCAATGAAAAACTGTTTTTT. This chain joins TRBV18 and TRBJ1-4; D is uncertain. V lost 3 bases and J lost 5, with 10 bases in between. The germline gives CDR1 KGHSH, CDR2 LQKENI. The CDR3 covers 14 residues.

Concerning this clonotype: A much bigger clone sits one base away, suggesting this may be a read error. This CDR3 is missing its conserved last phenylalanine or tryptophan, likely due to a read error. The rearrangement links TRBV7-9 to TRBJ2-5, with 8 bases identical to TRBD2. After removal of 3 bases from V and 5 bases from J, the junction contained 5 bases not matched to a gene. The germline V gene encodes CDR1 SEHNR and CDR2 FQNEAQ (reference sequence). The CDR3 spans 14 residues. CDR3: CASSFFREGETQYL. CDR3 in DNA: TGTGCCAGCAGCTTCTTTCGGGAGGGGGAGACCCAGTACCTC.